The next 23 T cell receptor beta chains were all read from a single sample in a study of T cell responses to AZD1222 COVID-19 vaccine. Clones were sequenced by immunoSEQ multiplex PCR, and TCRdb holds only the in-frame ones, with some missing. This sample yields some 99,000 clones, of which about 81% are seen a single time; 14% belongs to the top ten. Here the sequenced sample was peripheral blood, taken 28 days after the second AZD1222 dose. These receptors originate from an adult who received the AZD1222 COVID-19 vaccine.

V usage is TRBV5-8 and J usage is TRBJ1-2, with 7 bases matching TRBD1. With V trimmed by 4 bases and J by 2 bases, 8 bases remained unmatched. The CDR3 contains 15 residues. Germline CDR1 reads SGHTS; CDR2 reads YDEGEE. CDR3 DNA: TGTGCCAGCAGCACGCCGACAGGGTGGAACTATGGCTACACCTTC. As protein: CASSTPTGWNYGYTF.

CDR3 nucleotide sequence: TGTGCCAGCACCTGGAGGGAGAGTAATGAGCAGTTCTTC. Translating gives CASTWRESNEQFF. V is TRBV27 and J is TRBJ2-1; perhaps TRBD2 as D (6 bases). Looked up from germline, CDR1 is MNHEY and CDR2 is SMNVEV (reference sequence). The CDR3 has 13 amino acids. The V gene lost 7 bases and the J gene lost 7 bases, with 14 bases spanning the gap.

V is TRBV28 and J is TRBJ2-7, with 8 bases fitting TRBD2. This CDR3 region has 18 residues. Germline-derived CDR1 and CDR2 are MDHEN and SYDVKM. V gave up 1 base and J gave up 0 bases; unmatched junction bases: 11. In DNA form, the CDR3 reads TGTGCCAGCAGTTTATTCGTTTCCGCGGGGGGTAGCTCCTACGAGCAGTACTTC. Residues: CASSLFVSAGGSSYEQYF.

CDR3 amino acids: CASSQWETQYF. The CDR3 DNA reads as TGTGCCAGCAGCCAATGGGAGACCCAGTACTTC. This chain links TRBV3-1 (or the pseudogene TRBV3-2) with TRBJ2-5; no clear D. The CDR3 spans 11 residues. Per germline, CDR1 LGHDT and CDR2 YNNKEL (reference sequence). Trimming shortened V by 2 bases and J by 5 bases, and 3 bases separated the two germline ends.

This clone was counted between two and nine times. The V gene is TRBV6-5, the J gene TRBJ2-5; the D gene is possibly TRBD2 (6 bases). Trimming shortened V by 8 bases and J by 2 bases, and 9 bases separated the two germline ends. This CDR3 is 12 amino acids long. Germline CDR1 and CDR2: MNHEY and SVGAGI. The CDR3 here is CASGGNQETQYF. DNA of the CDR3: TGTGCCAGCGGGGGGAATCAAGAGACCCAGTACTTC.

The genes are TRBV5-1 and TRBJ1-1, with 7 bases that match TRBD1. With V trimmed by 0 bases and J by 2 bases, 1 base remained unmatched. The CDR3 sequence is 14 residues long. Germline assignment: CDR1 SGHRS and CDR2 YFSETQ. CDR3 in amino acids: CASSLGDSNTEAFF. CDR3 nucleotide sequence: TGCGCCAGCAGCTTGGGGGACAGCAACACTGAAGCTTTCTTT.

The V gene is TRBV28, the J gene TRBJ2-7; D remains unclear. Between the trimmed V and J ends, which lost 3 bases and 3 bases, there was a span of 9 bases. This CDR3 contains 13 residues. CDR1 is MDHEN, CDR2 SYDVKM, per germline. CDR3 sequence reads: CASSFGPNYEQYF. The CDR3 coding sequence is TGTGCCAGCAGTTTTGGGCCAAACTACGAGCAGTACTTC.

The V and J genes are TRBV6-2 or TRBV6-3 and TRBJ1-5; D ambiguous. V shed 8 bases and J shed 4 bases, with 21 bases lying between them. Per the germline V gene, CDR1 is MNHEY and CDR2 is SVGEGT. This CDR3 has 16 amino acids. Written as DNA, the CDR3 is TGTGCCAGCCGCTACTATACCCCCGCACTAAATCAGCCCCAGCATTTT. Protein: CASRYYTPALNQPQHF.

The rearrangement links TRBV6-1 to TRBJ1-1; D unresolved. V lost 2 bases and J lost 0, with 7 bases in between. This CDR3 is built from 14 residues. CDR1 is MNHNS and CDR2 is SASEGT in the germline V gene. CDR3 loop: CASSELGLNTEAFF. The CDR3 DNA follows: TGTGCCAGCAGTGAATTGGGCCTGAACACTGAAGCTTTCTTT.

V usage is TRBV7-8 and J usage is TRBJ1-1; a weak D match, TRBD1 (6 bases). With 5 bases removed from V and 1 base from J, the gap between germline ends came to 26 bases. CDR1 and CDR2 from the germline V gene are SGHVS and FQNEAQ. This CDR3 region has 19 residues. This chain's CDR3 is CASSRGGAGARVGNTEAFF. CDR3 DNA sequence: TGTGCCAGCAGCCGAGGGGGGGCTGGGGCTCGTGTTGGGAACACTGAAGCTTTCTTT.

This clone was seen only once. This chain joins TRBV6-6 and TRBJ1-5; D not certain. With 4 bases removed from V and 5 bases from J, the gap between germline ends came to 15 bases. Per germline, CDR1 MNHNY and CDR2 SVGAGI (reference sequence). The CDR3 spans 15 residues. The CDR3 here is CASSFGEEYDQPQHF. As DNA, the CDR3 is TGTGCCAGCAGTTTCGGGGAGGAGTACGATCAGCCCCAGCATTTT.

V is TRBV4-1 and J is TRBJ1-2; tentative D call: TRBD1 (5 bases). Per the germline V gene, CDR1 is MGHRA and CDR2 is YSYEKL. The V and J ends lost 1 base and 4 bases respectively, with 13 bases between them. The CDR3 has 15 residues. In nucleotides, the CDR3 is TGCGCCAGCAGCCAAGCCGAGACAGACCTCTATGGCTACACCTTC. Its protein is CASSQAETDLYGYTF.

The chain is built from TRBV5-4 and TRBJ2-4; 9 nucleotides agree with TRBD2. The CDR3 loop spans 16 amino acids. Germline assignment: CDR1 SGHNT and CDR2 YYREEE (reference sequence). V dropped 3 bases and J dropped 6; count of bases not matched to a gene: 10. CDR3 sequence reads: CASSSQLAGSRNIQYF. The CDR3 DNA sequence: TGTGCCAGCAGCTCGCAGCTAGCGGGGTCAAGAAACATTCAGTACTTC.

CDR3 sequence (DNA): TGCGCCAGCAGCCAAGATGGGCTAGCGGGAGGAAGAGTCCTGACTTTC. Protein: CASSQDGLAGGRVLTF. This sequence joins TRBV4-3 and TRBJ2-6; 11 bases fit TRBD2. The CDR3 totals 16 residues. With 0 bases clipped from V and 13 bases from J, the junction kept 8 bases outside the gene matches. CDR1 is LGHNA, CDR2 YSLEER, per germline.

The V call is TRBV18, the J call TRBJ1-1, with a tentative D call TRBD1 (5 bases). The CDR3 is made up of 15 amino acids. The germline CDR1 and CDR2 sequences are KGHSH and LQKENI. Trimming removed 1 base from V and 1 base from J, with 10 bases in between. The CDR3 bases are TGTGCCAGCTCACCACAAAACAGGCAGAACACTGAAGCTTTCTTT. Residues: CASSPQNRQNTEAFF.

This sequence joins TRBV6-5 and TRBJ2-3; TRBD2 might be the D (5 bases). V was trimmed by 6 bases and J by 6 bases, leaving 10 bases between them. This CDR3 contains 12 residues. The germline V gene has CDR1 MNHEY and CDR2 SVGAGI. CDR3 coding DNA: TGTGCCAGCAGCCCCCGGAGGGATACGCAGTATTTT. This codes for CASSPRRDTQYF.

The V and J genes are TRBV3-1 (or the pseudogene TRBV3-2) and TRBJ1-2; D is unclear. The germline CDR1 and CDR2 sequences are LGHDT and YNNKEL (reference sequence). V was shortened by 0 bases and J by 8 bases, with 13 bases between the two germline ends. CDR3 length: 14 residues. The CDR3 nucleotides read TGTGCCAGCAGCCAAGATTCTTGGGCCGGCGGCTACACCTTC. This codes for CASSQDSWAGGYTF.

The gene calls are TRBV28 and TRBJ1-5; TRBD1 matches 8 bases. The J segment lost 2 bases and the V segment lost 6 bases, leaving 3 bases of the junction unmatched. The CDR3 covers 14 residues. CDR1 is MDHEN, CDR2 SYDVKM, per germline. The CDR3 is CASRAGGGNQPQHF. The CDR3 nucleotides are TGTGCCAGCAGGGCAGGGGGCGGCAATCAGCCCCAGCATTTT.

The CDR3 DNA sequence: TGTGCCAGCTCATCTACCGGGACAGGGATCGTGAACACTGAAGCTTTCTTT. Encoded protein: CASSSTGTGIVNTEAFF. The rearrangement links TRBV18 to TRBJ1-1; TRBD1 matches at 9 bases. This CDR3 is built from 17 residues. CDR1 is KGHSH and CDR2 is LQKENI in the germline V gene. V shed 5 bases and J 0 bases; nucleotides not matched to a gene: 10.

V and J are TRBV7-2 and TRBJ1-3, with D maybe TRBD1 (5 bases). V was pared by 6 bases and J by 4 bases, with 7 bases between. CDR3 length: 12 amino acids. Germline V lookup: CDR1 SGHTA, CDR2 FQGNSA. CDR3 nucleotides: TGTGCCAGCAGACAGGAGGGAAACACCATATATTTT. The encoded protein is CASRQEGNTIYF.

The J gene is TRBJ1-1, the V gene TRBV3-1 (or the pseudogene TRBV3-2); D possibly corresponds to TRBD1 (6 bases). Germline loops: CDR1 LGHDT, CDR2 YNNKEL (reference sequence). V was trimmed by 0 bases and J by 8 bases, leaving 13 bases between them. The CDR3 covers 14 residues. CDR3 sequence: CASSQDGGQREAFF. For the CDR3, the DNA is TGTGCCAGCAGCCAAGACGGGGGCCAGCGGGAAGCTTTCTTT.

V usage is TRBV5-1 and J usage is TRBJ1-2, with TRBD1 matching 7 bases. Germline-derived CDR1 and CDR2 are SGHRS and YFSETQ. CDR3 length: 15 residues. J was trimmed by 8 bases and V by 3 bases; bases with no gene match: 13. The CDR3 sequence: CASSSGTGQAEGYTF. CDR3 in DNA: TGCGCCAGCAGCTCAGGGACCGGACAGGCGGAGGGCTACACCTTC.

The chain links TRBV3-1 (or the pseudogene TRBV3-2) to TRBJ2-7; 11 nucleotides match TRBD2. This CDR3 contains 16 residues. Germline-derived CDR1 and CDR2 are LGHDT and YNNKEL (reference sequence). With 1 base clipped from V and 2 bases from J, the junction kept 4 bases outside the gene matches. The CDR3 reads CASSQASGGSTYEQYF. The CDR3 coding sequence is TGTGCCAGCAGCCAAGCTAGCGGGGGGTCCACCTACGAGCAGTACTTC.